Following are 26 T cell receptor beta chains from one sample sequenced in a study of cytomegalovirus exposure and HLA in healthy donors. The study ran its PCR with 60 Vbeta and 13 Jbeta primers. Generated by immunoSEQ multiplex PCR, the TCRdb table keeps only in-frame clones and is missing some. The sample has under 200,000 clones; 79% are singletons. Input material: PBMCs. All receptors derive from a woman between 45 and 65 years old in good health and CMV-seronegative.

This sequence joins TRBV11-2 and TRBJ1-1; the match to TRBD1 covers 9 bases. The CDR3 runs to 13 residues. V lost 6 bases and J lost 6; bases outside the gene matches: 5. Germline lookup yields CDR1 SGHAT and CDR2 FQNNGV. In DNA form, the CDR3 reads TGTGCCAGCAGGGGACAGGGTGGGGCTGAAGCTTTCTTT. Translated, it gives CASRGQGGAEAFF.

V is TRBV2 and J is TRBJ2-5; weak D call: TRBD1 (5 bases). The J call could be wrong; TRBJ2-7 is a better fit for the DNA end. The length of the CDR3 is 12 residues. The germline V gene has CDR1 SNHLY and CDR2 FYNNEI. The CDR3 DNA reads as TGTGCCAGCAGTGAACAGGGCTACGAGCAGTACTTC. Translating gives CASSEQGYEQYF.

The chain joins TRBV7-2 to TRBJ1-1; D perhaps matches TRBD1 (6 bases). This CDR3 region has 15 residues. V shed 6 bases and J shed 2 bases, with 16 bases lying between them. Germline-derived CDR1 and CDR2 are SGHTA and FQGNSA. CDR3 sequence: CASRPRGRGNTEAFF. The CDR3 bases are TGTGCCAGCAGACCAAGGGGCAGGGGCAACACTGAAGCTTTCTTT.

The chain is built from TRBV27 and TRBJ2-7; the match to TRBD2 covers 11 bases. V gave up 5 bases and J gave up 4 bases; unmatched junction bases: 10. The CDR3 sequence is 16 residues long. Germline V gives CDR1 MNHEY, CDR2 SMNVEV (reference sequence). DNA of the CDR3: TGTGCCAGCAGTCCTCTGCCGGGACTAGCGGTTTACGAGCAGTACTTC. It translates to CASSPLPGLAVYEQYF.

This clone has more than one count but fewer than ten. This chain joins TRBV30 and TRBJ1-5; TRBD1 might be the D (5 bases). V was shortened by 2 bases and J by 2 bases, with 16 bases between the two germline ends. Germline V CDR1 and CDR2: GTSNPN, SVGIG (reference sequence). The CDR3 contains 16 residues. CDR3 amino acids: CAWSTGGSHGNQPQHF. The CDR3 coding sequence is TGTGCCTGGAGTACCGGGGGGAGCCATGGCAATCAGCCCCAGCATTTT.

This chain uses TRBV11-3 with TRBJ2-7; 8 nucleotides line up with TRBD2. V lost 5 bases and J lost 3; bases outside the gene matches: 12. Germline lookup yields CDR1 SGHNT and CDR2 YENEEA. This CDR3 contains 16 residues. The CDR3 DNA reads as TGTGCCAGCAGCCCGAGCAGCGGGAGCCCCCTCTACGAGCAGTACTTC. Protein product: CASSPSSGSPLYEQYF.

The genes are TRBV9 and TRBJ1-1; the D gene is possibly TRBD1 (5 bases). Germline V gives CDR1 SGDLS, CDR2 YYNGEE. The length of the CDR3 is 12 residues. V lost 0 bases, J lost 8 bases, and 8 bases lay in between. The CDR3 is CASSVDKGEAFF. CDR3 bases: TGTGCCAGCAGCGTAGATAAGGGGGAAGCTTTCTTT. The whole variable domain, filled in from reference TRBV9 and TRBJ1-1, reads DSGVTQTPKHLITATGQRVTLRCSPRSGDLSVYWYQQSLDQGLQFLIQYYNGEERAKGNILERFSAQQFPDLHSELNLSSLELGDSALYFCASSVDKGEAFFGQGTRLTVV.

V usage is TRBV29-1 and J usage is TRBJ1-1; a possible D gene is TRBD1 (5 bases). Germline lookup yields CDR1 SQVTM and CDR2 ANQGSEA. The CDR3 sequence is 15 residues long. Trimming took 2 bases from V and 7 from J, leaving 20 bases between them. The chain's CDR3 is CSVETGRVYVGEAFF. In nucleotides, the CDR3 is TGCAGCGTTGAAACAGGCAGAGTGTACGTTGGTGAAGCTTTCTTT.

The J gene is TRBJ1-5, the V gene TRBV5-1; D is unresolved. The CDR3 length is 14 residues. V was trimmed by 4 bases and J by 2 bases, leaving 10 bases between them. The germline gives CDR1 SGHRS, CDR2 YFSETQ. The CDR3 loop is CASSPLVGNQPQHF. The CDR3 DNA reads TGCGCCAGCAGCCCCCTCGTCGGCAATCAGCCCCAGCATTTT.

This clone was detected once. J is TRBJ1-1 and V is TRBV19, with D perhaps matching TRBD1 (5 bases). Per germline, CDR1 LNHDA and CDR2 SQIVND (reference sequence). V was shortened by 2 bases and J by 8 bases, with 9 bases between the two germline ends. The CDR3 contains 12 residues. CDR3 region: CASSIMAGEAFF. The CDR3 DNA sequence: TGTGCCAGTAGTATAATGGCAGGGGAAGCTTTCTTT.

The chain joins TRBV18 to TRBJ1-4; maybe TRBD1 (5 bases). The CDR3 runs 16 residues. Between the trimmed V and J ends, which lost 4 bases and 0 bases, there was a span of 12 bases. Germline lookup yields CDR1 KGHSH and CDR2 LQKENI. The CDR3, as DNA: TGTGCCAGCTCACTAGCAGGGCACTCAACTAATGAAAAACTGTTTTTT. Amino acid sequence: CASSLAGHSTNEKLFF.

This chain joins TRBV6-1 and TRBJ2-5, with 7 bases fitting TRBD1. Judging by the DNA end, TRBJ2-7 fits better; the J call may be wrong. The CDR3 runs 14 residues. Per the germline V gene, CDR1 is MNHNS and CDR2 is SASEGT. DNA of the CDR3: TGTGCCAGCAGCCAAGGACAGGCCAACTACGAGCAGTACTTC. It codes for CASSQGQANYEQYF.

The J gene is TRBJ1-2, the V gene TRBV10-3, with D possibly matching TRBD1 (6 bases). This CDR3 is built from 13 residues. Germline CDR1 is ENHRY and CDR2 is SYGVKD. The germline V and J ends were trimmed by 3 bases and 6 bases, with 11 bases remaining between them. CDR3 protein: CAISDRGANGYTF. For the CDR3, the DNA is TGTGCCATCAGTGATCGGGGGGCGAATGGCTACACCTTC.

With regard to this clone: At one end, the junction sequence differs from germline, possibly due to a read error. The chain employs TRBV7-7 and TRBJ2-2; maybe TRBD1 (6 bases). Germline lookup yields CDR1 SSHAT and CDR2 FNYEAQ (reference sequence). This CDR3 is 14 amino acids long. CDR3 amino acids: CASSMDRDTGELFF. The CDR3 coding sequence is TGTGCTAGCAGCATGGACAGAGACACCGGGGAGCTGTTTTTT. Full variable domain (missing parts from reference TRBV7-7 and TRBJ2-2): GAGVSQSPRYKVTKRGQDVTLRCDPISSHATLYWYQQALGQGPEFLTYFNYEAQPDKSGLPSDRFSAERPEGSISTLTIQRTEQRDSAMYRCASSMDRDTGELFFGEGSRLTVL.

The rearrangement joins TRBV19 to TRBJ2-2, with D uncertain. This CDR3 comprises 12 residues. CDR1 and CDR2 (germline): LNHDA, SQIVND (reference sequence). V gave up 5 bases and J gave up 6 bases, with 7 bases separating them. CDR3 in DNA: TGTGCCAGTAGTCTCTACCCCGGGGAGCTGTTTTTT. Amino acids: CASSLYPGELFF.

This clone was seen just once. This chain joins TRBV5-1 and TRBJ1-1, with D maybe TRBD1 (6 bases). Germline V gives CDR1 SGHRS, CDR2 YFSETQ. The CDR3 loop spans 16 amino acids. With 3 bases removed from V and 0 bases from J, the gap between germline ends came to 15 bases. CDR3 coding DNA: TGCGCCAGCAGCTGGACCCCGGGACAAATGAACACTGAAGCTTTCTTT. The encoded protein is CASSWTPGQMNTEAFF.

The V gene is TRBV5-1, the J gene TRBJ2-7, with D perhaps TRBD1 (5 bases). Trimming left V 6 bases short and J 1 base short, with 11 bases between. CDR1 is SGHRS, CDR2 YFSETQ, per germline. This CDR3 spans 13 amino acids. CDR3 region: CASNTPGSYEQYF. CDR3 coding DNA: TGCGCCAGCAATACCCCAGGGTCCTACGAGCAGTACTTC.

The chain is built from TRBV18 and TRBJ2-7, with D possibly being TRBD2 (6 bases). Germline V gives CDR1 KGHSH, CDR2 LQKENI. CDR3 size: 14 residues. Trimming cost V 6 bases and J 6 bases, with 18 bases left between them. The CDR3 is CASSHELAGAEQYF. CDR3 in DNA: TGTGCCAGCTCTCACGAACTAGCTGGCGCCGAGCAGTACTTC.

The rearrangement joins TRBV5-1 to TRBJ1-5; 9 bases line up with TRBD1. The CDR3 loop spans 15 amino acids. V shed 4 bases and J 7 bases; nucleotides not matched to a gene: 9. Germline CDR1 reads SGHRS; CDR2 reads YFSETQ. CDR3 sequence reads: CASSRTGGSHQPQHF. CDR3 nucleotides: TGCGCCAGCAGCCGTACAGGGGGCTCACACCAGCCCCAGCATTTT. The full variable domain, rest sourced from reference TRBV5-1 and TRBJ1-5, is KAGVTQTPRYLIKTRGQQVTLSCSPISGHRSVSWYQQTPGQGLQFLFEYFSETQRNKGNFPGRFSGRQFSNSRSEMNVSTLELGDSALYLCASSRTGGSHQPQHFGDGTRLSIL.

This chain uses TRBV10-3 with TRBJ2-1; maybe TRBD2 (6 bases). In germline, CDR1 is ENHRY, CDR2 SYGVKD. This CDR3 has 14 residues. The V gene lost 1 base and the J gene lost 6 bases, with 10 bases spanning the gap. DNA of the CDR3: TGTGCCATCAGTGAGTACGGAGGGAGCAATGAGCAGTTCTTC. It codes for CAISEYGGSNEQFF.

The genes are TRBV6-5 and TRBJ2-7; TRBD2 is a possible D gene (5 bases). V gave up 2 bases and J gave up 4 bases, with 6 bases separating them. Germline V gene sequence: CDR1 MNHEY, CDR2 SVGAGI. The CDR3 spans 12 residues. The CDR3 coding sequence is TGTGCCAGCAGTTACAGAGGGTACGAGCAGTACTTC. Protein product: CASSYRGYEQYF.

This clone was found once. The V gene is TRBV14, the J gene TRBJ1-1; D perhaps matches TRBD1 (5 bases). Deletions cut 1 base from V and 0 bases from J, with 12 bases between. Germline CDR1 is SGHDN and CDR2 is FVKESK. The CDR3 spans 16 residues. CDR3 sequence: CASSQGGGHLNTEAFF. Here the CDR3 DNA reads TGTGCCAGCAGCCAAGGGGGTGGACACCTGAACACTGAAGCTTTCTTT.

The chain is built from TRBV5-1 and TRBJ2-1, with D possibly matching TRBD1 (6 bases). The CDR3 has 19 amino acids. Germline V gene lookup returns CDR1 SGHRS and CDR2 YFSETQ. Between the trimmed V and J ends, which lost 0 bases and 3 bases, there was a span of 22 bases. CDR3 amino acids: CASSLANQGHLRDYNEQFF. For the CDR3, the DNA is TGCGCCAGCAGCTTGGCCAACCAGGGACACCTCCGTGACTACAATGAGCAGTTCTTC.

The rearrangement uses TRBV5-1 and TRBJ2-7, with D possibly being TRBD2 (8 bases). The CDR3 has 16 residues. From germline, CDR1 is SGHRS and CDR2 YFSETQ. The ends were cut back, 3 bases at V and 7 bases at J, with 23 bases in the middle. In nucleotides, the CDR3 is TGCGCCAGCAGCTCAGGGGGTAGCGGGAACGTGGGGGAGCAGTACTTC. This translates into CASSSGGSGNVGEQYF.

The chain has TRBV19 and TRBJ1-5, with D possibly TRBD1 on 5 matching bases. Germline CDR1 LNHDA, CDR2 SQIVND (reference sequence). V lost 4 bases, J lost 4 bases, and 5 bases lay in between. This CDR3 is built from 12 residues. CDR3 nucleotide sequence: TGTGCCAGTAGTAAGGGGAATCAGCCCCAGCATTTT. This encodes CASSKGNQPQHF.

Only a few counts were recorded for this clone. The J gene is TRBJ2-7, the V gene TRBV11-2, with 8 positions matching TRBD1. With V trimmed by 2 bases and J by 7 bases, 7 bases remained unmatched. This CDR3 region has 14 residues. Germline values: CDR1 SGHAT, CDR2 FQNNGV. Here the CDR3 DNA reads TGTGCCAGCAGCTTACCTCGGACAGGGTGGGAGCAGTACTTC. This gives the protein CASSLPRTGWEQYF.